The 6 T cell receptor beta chains in this list originate from one sample, sequenced in a study of OX40 agonist ivuxolimab in advanced cancers. The assay was immunoSEQ multiplex PCR, and TCRdb's table has in-frame clones only and misses some. The sample consists of roughly 98,000 clones, about four fifths of them appearing once. The specimen comprised CD4+ or CD8+ T cells sorted from blood, sampled in a trial of the OX40 agonist ivuxolimab. These receptors came from an adult with an advanced solid tumor such as melanoma, head and neck, liver or kidney cancer.

This chain links TRBV10-3 with TRBJ1-2; D is ambiguous. Germline loops: CDR1 ENHRY, CDR2 SYGVKD. The V end lost 6 bases, the J end lost 4 bases, and 9 bases lay between the germline ends. This CDR3 is 12 amino acids long. CDR3 in amino acids: CAISSDSYGYTF. The CDR3 DNA follows: TGTGCCATCAGCTCCGACTCCTATGGCTACACCTTC.

This clone was counted once. The rearrangement links TRBV7-3 to TRBJ2-5, with 7 bases aligning to TRBD1. Germline CDR1 is SGHTA and CDR2 is FQGTGA. The CDR3 runs to 17 residues. The junction had 12 bases not matched to a gene; V was cut back by 4 bases and J by 1 base. CDR3 in amino acids: CASSSSGTVTIQETQYF. Written as DNA, the CDR3 is TGTGCCAGCAGCTCGTCCGGGACAGTAACGATCCAAGAGACCCAGTACTTC.

This rearrangement joins TRBV2 to TRBJ2-7; D possibly corresponds to TRBD2 (6 bases). The germline CDR1 and CDR2 sequences are SNHLY and FYNNEI. The V gene lost 6 bases and the J gene lost 5 bases, with 14 bases spanning the gap. This CDR3 is built from 13 residues. The DNA for the CDR3 is TGTGCCAGCAGCGGCGGGGCCCCCCACGAGCAGTACTTC. The encoded protein is CASSGGAPHEQYF.

This clone has only one observation. J is TRBJ2-3 and V is TRBV9; possibly TRBD2 for D (6 bases). With 2 bases removed from V and 2 bases from J, the gap between germline ends came to 9 bases. Germline assignment: CDR1 SGDLS and CDR2 YYNGEE. This CDR3 has 14 amino acids. Here the CDR3 reads CASSVGGFTDTQYF. Written as DNA, the CDR3 is TGTGCCAGCAGCGTTGGGGGGTTCACAGATACGCAGTATTTT. The whole variable domain, filled in from reference TRBV9 and TRBJ2-3, reads DSGVTQTPKHLITATGQRVTLRCSPRSGDLSVYWYQQSLDQGLQFLIQYYNGEERAKGNILERFSAQQFPDLHSELNLSSLELGDSALYFCASSVGGFTDTQYFGPGTRLTVL.

The gene calls are TRBV28 and TRBJ2-3, with 7 bases fitting TRBD1. This CDR3 region has 15 residues. Germline CDR1 MDHEN, CDR2 SYDVKM. The trim removed 4 bases at V and 1 base at J, leaving 5 bases unmatched. CDR3 nucleotides: TGTGCCAGCAGTTCAGGGGGTCTAGGCACAGATACGCAGTATTTT. Translated: CASSSGGLGTDTQYF.

V usage is TRBV5-1 and J usage is TRBJ2-1, with D tentatively TRBD2 (5 bases). The germline V gene encodes CDR1 SGHRS and CDR2 YFSETQ. The CDR3 is 15 amino acids. Trimming cost V 0 bases and J 1 base, with 8 bases left between them. The CDR3 spells CASSLGGGSYNEQFF. The DNA for the CDR3 is TGCGCCAGCAGCTTGGGCGGAGGATCCTACAATGAGCAGTTCTTC.